This T cell receptor (beta chain) comes out of a study of cytomegalovirus exposure and HLA in healthy donors. Study results and limitations: A missense variant in DCLRE1C was later tied to TCR beta V- and J-gene trimming.

Remarks on this clone: Its antigen is undetermined.

The PCR was carried out with 60 Vbeta primers and 13 Jbeta primers. TCRdb's copy holds only in-frame clones and misses some; the assay was immunoSEQ multiplex PCR. The table has about 160,000 clones, approximately 85% seen once. This CDR3 comprises 13 residues. Germline V CDR1 and CDR2: SEHNR, FQNEAQ (reference sequence). Trimming pared 5 bases from V and 1 base from J, leaving 8 bases between. The source of this sequence is a man aged 45-60 years in good health and CMV-seropositive. Specimen: PBMCs. This rearrangement joins TRBV7-9 to TRBJ2-5, with D tentatively TRBD2 (5 bases). The CDR3 sequence is CASSPGSQETQYF. CDR3 DNA: TGTGCCAGCAGCCCTGGGAGCCAAGAGACCCAGTACTTC. The full variable domain, in which reference TRBV7-9 and TRBJ2-5 provide the parts outside the CDR3, is DTGVSQNPRHKITKRGQNVTFRCDPISEHNRLYWYRQTLGQGPEFLTYFQNEAQLEKSRLLSDRFSAERPKGSFSTLEIQRTEQGDSAMYLCASSPGSQETQYFGPGTRLLVL.